These 12 T cell receptor beta chains were sequenced from one sample in a study of T cells in Graves' hyperthyroidism and ophthalmopathy. Regions amplified from RNA transcripts were the TCR beta CDR3 regions. HTBI primers were employed in a first-round RT-PCR of the TCR CDR3. TCRdb re-called the multiplex PCR reads through MiXCR, storing one row per CDR3 protein. This table holds about 98,000 distinct CDR3 sequences, roughly 40% found once. Sequencing used peripheral blood or thyroid tissue (not recorded which). The receptors were gathered from a woman aged 25 to 39 with Graves' hyperthyroidism.

This clonotype was picked up many times. This chain links TRBV12-5 with TRBJ2-3; no clear D gene. CDR1 and CDR2 (germline): LGHNT, FRNRAP. This CDR3 is 11 amino acids long. V dropped 6 bases and J dropped 6 bases, with 7 bases sitting between them. CDR3 nucleotides: TGTGCTAGTGGCCTCGGGGATACGCAGTATTTT. It is translated as CASGLGDTQYF.

Many counts were recorded for this clonotype. The CDR3 region is CASRADSNQPQHF. CDR3 coding DNA: TGTGCCAGCCGGGCAGATAGCAATCAGCCCCAGCATTTT. The V gene is TRBV2, the J gene TRBJ1-5, with D uncertain. V lost 8 bases and J lost 0, with 8 bases in between. Germline V gene sequence: CDR1 SNHLY, CDR2 FYNNEI. This CDR3 is 13 amino acids long.

The chain carries TRBV10-3 and TRBJ1-2; D remains ambiguous. The CDR3 runs 13 residues. The V gene lost 4 bases and the J gene lost 2 bases, with 8 bases spanning the gap. Germline CDR1 ENHRY, CDR2 SYGVKD. CDR3 in amino acids: CAISGPDNYGYTF. As DNA, the CDR3 is TGTGCCATCAGTGGCCCGGACAACTATGGCTACACCTTC.

Of note for this clonotype: A read error may account for a junction end that differs from germline. The chain joins TRBV7-2 to TRBJ1-5, with 7 bases matching TRBD1. The CDR3 runs to 14 residues. CDR1 is SGHTA and CDR2 is FQGNSA in the germline V gene. CDR3 nucleotides: TGCGTCAGCAGCAGAGACAGGGACCCTCAGCCCCAGCATTTT. As protein: CVSSRDRDPQPQHF.

A single count supports this clonotype. The chain has TRBV20-1 and TRBJ1-1; 9 nucleotides align to TRBD1. V shed 6 bases, J shed 6 bases, and the junction held 5 bases outside the gene matches. There are 12 residues in the CDR3. Per the germline V gene, CDR1 is DFQATT and CDR2 is SNEGSKA (reference sequence). CDR3 bases: TGCAGTGCGACGGGACAGGGCGCTGAAGCTTTCTTT. Amino acid sequence: CSATGQGAEAFF.

This clonotype was observed once. This chain connects TRBV20-1 to TRBJ2-7; 12 bases are a match to TRBD2. J was trimmed by 6 bases and V by 1 base; bases with no gene match: 7. The germline V gene has CDR1 DFQATT and CDR2 SNEGSKA (reference sequence). The CDR3 has 15 amino acids. The CDR3 region is CSARGLAGVPLEQYF. For the CDR3, the DNA is TGCAGTGCTAGAGGACTAGCGGGAGTACCCCTCGAGCAGTACTTC.

V usage is TRBV6-6 and J usage is TRBJ2-7; no reliable D call. Germline CDR1 MNHNY, CDR2 SVGAGI (reference sequence). V gave up 5 bases and J gave up 5 bases, with 10 bases separating them. This CDR3 spans 12 amino acids. CDR3 nucleotides: TGTGCCAGCAGTACTCGACCGGACGAGCAGTACTTC. Its protein product is CASSTRPDEQYF.

This clonotype occurred many times. The chain carries TRBV5-1 and TRBJ2-7; TRBD2 matches 7 bases. CDR3 length: 14 residues. V lost 3 bases and J lost 4; bases outside the gene matches: 7. Germline lookup yields CDR1 SGHRS and CDR2 YFSETQ. The CDR3 nucleotides read TGCGCCAGCAGCTACCTGGGACTAACTTACGAGCAGTACTTC. Encoded protein: CASSYLGLTYEQYF.

This clonotype was detected many times. The gene calls are TRBV20-1 and TRBJ2-5; D not resolved. The CDR3 contains 11 residues. Deletions cut 3 bases from V and 3 bases from J, with 5 bases between. CDR1 and CDR2 from the germline V gene are DFQATT and SNEGSKA (reference sequence). CDR3 sequence: CSASLEETQYF. The CDR3 nucleotides read TGCAGTGCTAGCTTGGAAGAGACCCAGTACTTC.

The table lists this clonotype with a few counts. The chain uses TRBV28 and TRBJ1-1; TRBD1 matches 7 bases. CDR1 MDHEN and CDR2 SYDVKM come from the germline V gene. The CDR3 is 17 amino acids. V shed 3 bases and J 1 base; nucleotides not matched to a gene: 11. The CDR3 here is CASSFYVGRQGNTEAFF. The CDR3 DNA is TGTGCCAGCAGTTTCTATGTCGGGAGACAGGGGAACACTGAAGCTTTCTTT.

This clonotype came up many times. CDR3 nucleotide sequence: TGTGCCAGCAGCTTGGGTTCTAACACTGAAGCTTTCTTT. It codes for CASSLGSNTEAFF. The V call is TRBV5-6, the J call TRBJ1-1; D uncertain. Germline CDR1 SGHDT, CDR2 YYEEEE. V dropped 0 bases and J dropped 2 bases, with 5 bases sitting between them. CDR3 length equals 13 residues.

Details on this clonotype: At one end, the junction sequence differs from germline, possibly due to a read error. The chain is built from TRBV9 and TRBJ1-5, with D unresolved. This CDR3 is built from 13 residues. Per germline, CDR1 SGDLS and CDR2 YYNGEE. CDR3: CASGVGSNQPQHF. CDR3 DNA: TGTGCCAGCGGCGTGGGATCGAATCAGCCCCAGCATTTT. The entire variable domain, with the rest obtained from reference TRBV9 and TRBJ1-5, is as follows: DSGVTQTPKHLITATGQRVTLRCSPRSGDLSVYWYQQSLDQGLQFLIQYYNGEERAKGNILERFSAQQFPDLHSELNLSSLELGDSALYFCASGVGSNQPQHFGDGTRLSIL.